This TCR beta chain was captured in a study of shared clonotypes between healthy human individuals. Background on the study: Per donor, CD8 memory used one plate, CD8 naive used two, CD4 memory used three and CD4 naive used three.

With regard to this clone: What it binds is unknown.

With V trimmed by 8 bases and J by 7 bases, 12 bases remained unmatched. Germline V gives CDR1 MDHEN, CDR2 SYDVKM. The CDR3 runs to 15 residues. Sequenced by immunoSEQ multiplex PCR; TCRdb stores in-frame clones only, minus some. The sample records 2 million to 3 million clones, 80% to 95% being singletons. Every one of the donors was a Caucasian adult that lived in Nashville, Tennessee. Findings and caveats of the study: Generation of non-shared clonotypes was less probable than generation of clonotypes shared by all four donors. Sequencing of the sorted subsets was shown by rarefaction to be incomplete despite large depth.

The V and J genes are TRBV28 and TRBJ1-2, with TRBD1 matching over 11 bases. Sequenced sample: naive CD4+ T cells from PBMCs. Subset denoted: CD45RA+ positively selected. The receptor was derived from a man younger than 30 in good health. Some clones in this sample may be carry-over from other donors' samples. The CDR3, as DNA: TGTGCCAGCTGGACAGGGGGCGCCCCTAGTTTTGGCTACACCTTC. Translating it yields CASWTGGAPSFGYTF.